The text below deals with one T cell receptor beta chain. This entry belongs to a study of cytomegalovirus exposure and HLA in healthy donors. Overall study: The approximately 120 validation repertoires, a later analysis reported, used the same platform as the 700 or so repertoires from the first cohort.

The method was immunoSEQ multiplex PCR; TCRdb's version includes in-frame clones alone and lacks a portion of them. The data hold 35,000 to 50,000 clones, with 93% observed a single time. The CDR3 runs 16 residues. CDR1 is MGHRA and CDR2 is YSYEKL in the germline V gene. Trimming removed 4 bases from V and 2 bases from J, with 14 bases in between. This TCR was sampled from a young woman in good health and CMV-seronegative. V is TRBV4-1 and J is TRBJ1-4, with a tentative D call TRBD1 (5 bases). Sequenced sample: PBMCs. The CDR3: CASSPRGGATNEKLFF. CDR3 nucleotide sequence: TGCGCCAGCAGCCCCCGGGGAGGGGCTACTAATGAAAAACTGTTTTTT.